This T cell receptor (beta chain) was captured in a study of T cell repertoires in cytomegalovirus infection. Study details: Well-studied HLA-B-restricted CMV epitopes were used in the study alongside recently identified HLA-C-restricted ones.

TCRdb passed the reads through MiXCR, listing each CDR3 protein once. This table has some 940,000 distinct CDR3 sequences, roughly 30% appearing once. In its sample, this clonotype was seen a few times. The antigen remains unidentified. Source: cultured CD8+ T cells from PBMCs, taken from culture after CMV antigen stimulation. This TCR was sampled from a human donor in good health (CMV status not recorded). Some clones in this sample may be carry-over from other donors' samples.

The DNA for the CDR3 is TGTGCCAGCAGTTACTTGGATACCTTCCGGGACAGGGTTCACGAGCAGTACTTC. Translated: CASSYLDTFRDRVHEQYF. J is TRBJ2-7 and V is TRBV6-5; TRBD1 agrees at 9 bases. This CDR3 is 18 amino acids long. V was pared by 1 base and J by 5 bases, with 15 bases of the junction left unmatched. Per the germline V gene, CDR1 is MNHEY and CDR2 is SVGAGI.